This T cell receptor beta chain derives from a study of T-cell reconstitution after alpha-beta-depleted transplantation in children. Whole-study results and caveats: Several hundred rapidly expanded clones from non-depleted graft cells reportedly supplied alpha-beta T cells about two months post-transplant. High day-60 TCRbeta diversity in some patients came from surviving recipient T cells and thymic progenitors. By one year post-transplant, T-cell counts and diversity largely arose from T cells that were newly produced.

Germline lookup yields CDR1 SGHRS and CDR2 YFSETQ. CDR3 size: 14 residues. V was clipped by 0 bases and J by 5 bases, with 11 bases between them. During its preparation, the TCRbeta library received unique molecular identifiers. TCRdb ran MiXCR on the PCR reads and lists one entry per CDR3 protein. The sample shows about 460,000 distinct CDR3 sequences, around 10% of them seen only once. This clonotype has only a few counts. Its antigen is as yet unknown. The TCR was taken from a female patient aged 2 to 10 who had a stem cell transplant for aplastic anemia, so the T cells may come from the graft donor. The sample consisted of PBMCs, mostly from graft donor cells, taken 180 days after TCRalphabeta/CD19-depleted stem cell transplant. The gene calls are TRBV5-1 and TRBJ2-5, with D hard to call. The CDR3 loop is CASSLELAWETQYF. DNA of the CDR3: TGCGCCAGCAGCTTGGAGCTCGCCTGGGAGACCCAGTACTTC.